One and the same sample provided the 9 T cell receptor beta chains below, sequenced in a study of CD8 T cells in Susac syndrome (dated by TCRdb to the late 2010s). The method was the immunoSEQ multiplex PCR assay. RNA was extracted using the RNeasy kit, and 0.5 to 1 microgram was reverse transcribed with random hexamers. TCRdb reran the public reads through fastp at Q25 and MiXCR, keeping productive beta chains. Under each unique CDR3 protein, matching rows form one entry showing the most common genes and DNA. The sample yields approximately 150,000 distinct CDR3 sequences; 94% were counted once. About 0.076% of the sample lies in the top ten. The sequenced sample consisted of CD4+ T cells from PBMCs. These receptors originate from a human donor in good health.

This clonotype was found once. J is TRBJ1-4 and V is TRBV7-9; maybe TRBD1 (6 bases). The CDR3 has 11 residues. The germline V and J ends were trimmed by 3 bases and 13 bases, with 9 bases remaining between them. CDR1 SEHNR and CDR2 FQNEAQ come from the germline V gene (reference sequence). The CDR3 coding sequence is TGTGCCAGCAGCTTGTCAGGGGCACTGTTTTTT. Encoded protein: CASSLSGALFF.

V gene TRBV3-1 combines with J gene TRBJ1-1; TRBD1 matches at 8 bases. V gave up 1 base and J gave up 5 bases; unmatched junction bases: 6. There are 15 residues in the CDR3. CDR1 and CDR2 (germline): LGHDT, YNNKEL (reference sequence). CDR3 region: CASSQAQGAGTEAFF. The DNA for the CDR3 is TGTGCCAGCAGCCAAGCCCAGGGGGCCGGGACTGAAGCTTTCTTT.

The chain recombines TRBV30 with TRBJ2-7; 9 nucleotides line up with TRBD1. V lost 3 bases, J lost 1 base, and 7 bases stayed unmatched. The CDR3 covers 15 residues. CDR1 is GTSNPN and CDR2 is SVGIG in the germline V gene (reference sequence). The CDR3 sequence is CAWRTGTGRSYEQYF. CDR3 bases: TGTGCCTGGAGAACCGGGACAGGGCGATCCTACGAGCAGTACTTC.

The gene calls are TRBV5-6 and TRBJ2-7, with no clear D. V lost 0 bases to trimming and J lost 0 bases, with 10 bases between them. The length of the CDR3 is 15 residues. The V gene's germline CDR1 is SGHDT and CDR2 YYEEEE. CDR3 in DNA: TGTGCCAGCAGCTTGGGAAGAGGATACTCCTACGAGCAGTACTTC. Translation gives CASSLGRGYSYEQYF.

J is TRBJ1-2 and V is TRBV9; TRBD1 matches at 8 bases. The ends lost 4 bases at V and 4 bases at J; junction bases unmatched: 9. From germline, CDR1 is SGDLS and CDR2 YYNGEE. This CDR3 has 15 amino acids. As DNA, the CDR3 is TGTGCCAGCAGCTTCCGGGGACAGGACATCTATGGCTACACCTTC. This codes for CASSFRGQDIYGYTF. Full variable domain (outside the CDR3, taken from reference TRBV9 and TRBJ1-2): DSGVTQTPKHLITATGQRVTLRCSPRSGDLSVYWYQQSLDQGLQFLIQYYNGEERAKGNILERFSAQQFPDLHSELNLSSLELGDSALYFCASSFRGQDIYGYTFGSGTRLTVV.

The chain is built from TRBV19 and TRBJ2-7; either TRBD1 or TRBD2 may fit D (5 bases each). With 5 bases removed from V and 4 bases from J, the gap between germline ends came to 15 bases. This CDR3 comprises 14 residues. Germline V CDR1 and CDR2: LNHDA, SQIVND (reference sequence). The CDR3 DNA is TGTGCCAGTAGTCCTCGGGACGGACTTTACGAGCAGTACTTC. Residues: CASSPRDGLYEQYF.

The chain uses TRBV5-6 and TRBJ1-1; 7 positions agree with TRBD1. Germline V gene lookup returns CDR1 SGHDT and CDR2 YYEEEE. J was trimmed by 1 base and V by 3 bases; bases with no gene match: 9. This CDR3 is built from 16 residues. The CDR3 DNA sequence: TGTGCCAGCAGCTACTCTGGGGACAGAGAGAACACTGAAGCTTTCTTT. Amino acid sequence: CASSYSGDRENTEAFF.

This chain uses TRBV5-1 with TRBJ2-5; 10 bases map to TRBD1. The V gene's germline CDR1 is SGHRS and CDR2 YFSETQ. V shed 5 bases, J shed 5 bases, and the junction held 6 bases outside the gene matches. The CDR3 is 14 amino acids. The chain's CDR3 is CASRVDRGLETQYF. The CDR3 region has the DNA TGCGCCAGCAGGGTCGACAGGGGGCTTGAGACCCAGTACTTC.

CDR3 in amino acids: CSVGAGVYEQYF. The CDR3 nucleotides read TGCAGCGTTGGGGCAGGGGTCTACGAGCAGTACTTC. The chain carries TRBV29-1 and TRBJ2-7; a weak D match, TRBD1 (6 bases). The CDR3 extends over 12 amino acids. Germline CDR1 SQVTM, CDR2 ANQGSEA. The V end was cut by 4 bases, the J end by 3 bases, with 10 bases between.